This T cell receptor (beta chain) was obtained from a study of T cell responses to AZD1222 COVID-19 vaccine. To note about this clone: Its specificity is not known.

Analysis merged second doses at about 4 or about 12 weeks. The study, taken as a whole, reports: Baseline seropositivity occurred in only 5 to 7 AZD1222 recipients.

Generated by immunoSEQ multiplex PCR, the TCRdb table keeps only in-frame clones and is missing some. The repertoire includes around 160,000 clones, around 94% of them detected once, and roughly 4.6% sits in the top ten. Germline V gene lookup returns CDR1 MNHEY and CDR2 SVGAGI. This CDR3 is 14 amino acids long. Trimming removed 4 bases at V and 5 bases at J, with 11 bases between. The rearrangement links TRBV6-5 to TRBJ2-2; maybe TRBD1 (7 bases). The TCR sequence derives from an adult who received the AZD1222 COVID-19 vaccine. The material sequenced was peripheral blood, taken 28 days after the second AZD1222 dose. The CDR3 DNA reads TGTGCCAGCAGTTGGACAGGAGGGACCGGGGAGCTGTTTTTT. This translates into CASSWTGGTGELFF.